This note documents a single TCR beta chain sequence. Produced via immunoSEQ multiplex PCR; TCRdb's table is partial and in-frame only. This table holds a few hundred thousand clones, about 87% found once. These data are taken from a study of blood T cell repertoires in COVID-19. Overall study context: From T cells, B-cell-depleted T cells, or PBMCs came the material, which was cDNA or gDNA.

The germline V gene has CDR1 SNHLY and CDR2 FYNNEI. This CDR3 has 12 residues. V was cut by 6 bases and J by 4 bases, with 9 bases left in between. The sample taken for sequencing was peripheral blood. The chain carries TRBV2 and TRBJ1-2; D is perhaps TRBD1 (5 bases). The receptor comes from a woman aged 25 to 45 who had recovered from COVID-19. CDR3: CASRQGIYGYTF. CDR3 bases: TGTGCCAGCAGGCAGGGAATCTATGGCTACACCTTC.